Each of the 16 T cell receptor beta chains below was sequenced from the same sample in a study of draining lymph node invasion in breast cancer. Using its own MiXCR run on the bulk RNA-seq reads, TCRdb lists one record per CDR3 protein. Here the sample spans approximately 3,100 distinct CDR3 sequences, about three quarters being singletons. Sorting for CD4+ CD45RA- CD25- cells yielded memory conventional CD4 T cells. Input material: sorted memory CD4+ effector T cells from a lymph node. These receptors originate from a female donor with luminal breast cancer.

This chain links TRBV28 with TRBJ2-5; 13 nucleotides match TRBD2. V shed 5 bases, J shed 5 bases, and the junction held 8 bases outside the gene matches. The CDR3 covers 16 residues. The V gene's germline CDR1 is MDHEN and CDR2 SYDVKM. CDR3 sequence (DNA): TGTGCCAGCAGTCGCGGACTAGCGGGAGCTGGTGAGACCCAGTACTTC. Translation: CASSRGLAGAGETQYF.

This clonotype was seen only once. The V and J genes are TRBV20-1 and TRBJ2-3; TRBD1 aligns across 7 bases. CDR1 is DFQATT and CDR2 is SNEGSKA in the germline V gene (reference sequence). This CDR3 region has 19 residues. Losses at the gene ends were 3 bases for V and 0 bases for J; bases not matched to a gene: 18. The CDR3 DNA reads TGCAGTGCTAGTGGGACGGACAGGAACGGACGCCCTAGCACAGATACGCAGTATTTT. Protein sequence: CSASGTDRNGRPSTDTQYF.

This clonotype was observed a handful of times. This chain links TRBV7-9 with TRBJ2-5; tentative D call: TRBD2 (6 bases). Germline V gene data show CDR1 as SEHNR and CDR2 as FQNEAQ (reference sequence). V was clipped by 0 bases and J by 1 base, with 12 bases between them. This CDR3 is 16 amino acids long. The CDR3 sequence: CASSLALTSSQETQYF. The CDR3 region has the DNA TGTGCCAGCAGCTTAGCCCTCACTAGCAGCCAAGAGACCCAGTACTTC.

The rearrangement links TRBV10-2 to TRBJ2-7, with TRBD2 identical over 8 bases. After removal of 0 bases from V and 2 bases from J, the junction contained 9 bases not matched to a gene. The CDR3 spans 17 residues. Germline V gene sequence: CDR1 WSHSY, CDR2 SAAADI. CDR3 loop: CASSESGGGKNAYEQYF. Here the CDR3 DNA reads TGCGCCAGCAGTGAGTCCGGGGGGGGAAAGAACGCCTACGAGCAGTACTTC.

V gene TRBV20-1 combines with J gene TRBJ2-5; 7 bases are a match to TRBD2. CDR1 and CDR2 from the germline V gene are DFQATT and SNEGSKA (reference sequence). The CDR3 runs 17 residues. CDR3 protein: CNAPPASGGEYQETQYF. DNA for the CDR3: TGCAATGCCCCGCCGGCTAGCGGAGGGGAGTACCAAGAGACCCAGTACTTC.

The chain carries TRBV3-1 and TRBJ1-3, with a tentative D call TRBD1 (5 bases). Germline loops: CDR1 LGHDT, CDR2 YNNKEL (reference sequence). The CDR3 covers 14 residues. Trimming removed 3 bases from V and 5 bases from J, with 11 bases in between. The CDR3 spells CASSQGRARNTIYF. The DNA for the CDR3 is TGTGCCAGCAGCCAGGGACGAGCAAGAAACACCATATATTTT.

Here the CDR3 DNA reads TGTGCCAGCAGCTTACGGGGCAGGGACCCCTACGAGCAGTACTTC. It translates to CASSLRGRDPYEQYF. The rearrangement uses TRBV7-2 and TRBJ2-7; D possibly uses TRBD1 or TRBD2 (5 bases each). CDR1 and CDR2 from the germline V gene are SGHTA and FQGNSA. V was shortened by 2 bases and J by 2 bases, with 13 bases between the two germline ends. The length of the CDR3 is 15 residues.

This clonotype was seen a few times. This chain links TRBV4-2 with TRBJ1-1; 8 nucleotides align to TRBD1. Germline-derived CDR1 and CDR2 are LGHNA and YNFKEQ. Trimming at V came to 4 bases and at J to 1 base, leaving 5 bases not matched to a gene. The CDR3 length is 15 residues. The CDR3 sequence is CASSRTGSSNTEAFF. The CDR3, as DNA: TGTGCCAGCAGCCGGACAGGGAGCTCGAACACTGAAGCTTTCTTT.

The chain uses TRBV7-8 and TRBJ2-1; maybe TRBD2 (5 bases). V was cut by 4 bases and J by 0 bases, with 10 bases left in between. The CDR3 contains 15 residues. The germline CDR1 and CDR2 sequences are SGHVS and FQNEAQ. The CDR3 nucleotides read TGTGCCAGCAGCTCGGACTCAGGCTCCTACAATGAGCAGTTCTTC. It encodes CASSSDSGSYNEQFF.

This clonotype was found once. This chain joins TRBV20-1 and TRBJ1-1; D is unclear. CDR1 and CDR2 from the germline V gene are DFQATT and SNEGSKA (reference sequence). This CDR3 contains 16 residues. V was trimmed by 1 base and J by 7 bases, leaving 22 bases between them. The CDR3 loop is CSARGVGGARFGEAFF. In DNA, the CDR3 is TGCAGTGCTAGAGGGGTTGGAGGAGCCCGCTTTGGTGAAGCTTTCTTT.

This chain uses TRBV20-1 with TRBJ1-6; 7 nucleotides match TRBD1. V was pared by 3 bases and J by 8 bases, with 7 bases of the junction left unmatched. The germline CDR1 and CDR2 sequences are DFQATT and SNEGSKA (reference sequence). CDR3 size: 14 residues. This CDR3 reads CSASRGQAHSPLHF. The CDR3 DNA is TGCAGTGCTAGTAGGGGGCAGGCCCATTCACCCCTCCACTTT.

This rearrangement joins TRBV18 to TRBJ2-5; D may be TRBD2 (5 bases). This CDR3 contains 14 residues. Germline assignment: CDR1 KGHSH and CDR2 LQKENI. Trimming pared 2 bases from V and 2 bases from J, leaving 9 bases between. CDR3 residues: CASSPGSGQETQYF. The CDR3 DNA sequence: TGTGCCAGCTCACCAGGCTCGGGACAAGAGACCCAGTACTTC. Full variable domain (remainder filled in from reference TRBV18 and TRBJ2-5): NAGVMQNPRHLVRRRGQEARLRCSPMKGHSHVYWYRQLPEEGLKFMVYLQKENIIDESGMPKERFSAEFPKEGPSILRIQQVVRGDSAAYFCASSPGSGQETQYFGPGTRLLVL.

The chain combines TRBV6-1 with TRBJ2-3, with D hard to call. The germline CDR1 and CDR2 sequences are MNHNS and SASEGT. CDR3 length equals 11 residues. The V end was cut by 6 bases, the J end by 6 bases, with 7 bases between. CDR3: CASRRWDTQYF. The CDR3 DNA reads as TGTGCCAGCAGGAGGTGGGATACGCAGTATTTT.

This chain joins TRBV9 and TRBJ2-2; possible D gene TRBD2, 5 bases. There are 17 residues in the CDR3. In germline, CDR1 is SGDLS, CDR2 YYNGEE. V shed 5 bases and J shed 0 bases, with 17 bases lying between them. The CDR3 region is CASRTTRSGTNTGELFF. CDR3 nucleotide sequence: TGTGCCAGCAGGACAACCAGGTCGGGGACGAACACCGGGGAGCTGTTTTTT. The full variable domain, completed using reference TRBV9 and TRBJ2-2, is DSGVTQTPKHLITATGQRVTLRCSPRSGDLSVYWYQQSLDQGLQFLIQYYNGEERAKGNILERFSAQQFPDLHSELNLSSLELGDSALYFCASRTTRSGTNTGELFFGEGSRLTVL.

The CDR3 nucleotides are TGTGCCAGCAGGGGGACACCGACCACCGGGGAGCTGTTTTTT. This translates into CASRGTPTTGELFF. J is TRBJ2-2 and V is TRBV3-1; TRBD1 might be the D (6 bases). The CDR3 is 14 residues long. Germline V gene data show CDR1 as LGHDT and CDR2 as YNNKEL (reference sequence). Trimming stripped 6 bases from V and 4 bases from J, with 12 bases between.

Comments on this clonotype: One end of the junction fails to match germline, which may point to a read error. V and J are TRBV7-7 and TRBJ2-5; D perhaps matches TRBD2 (6 bases). Germline CDR1 and CDR2: SSHAT and FNYEAQ (reference sequence). The length of the CDR3 is 15 residues. CDR3 residues: CASSSRRDLQETQYF. The CDR3 nucleotides read TGTGCTAGCAGCTCCCGACGGGACTTACAAGAGACCCAGTACTTC.